This entry is about one T cell receptor (beta chain). Its antigen is unidentified. Previously published methods and listed TCR primers were used for the bulk TCR libraries. TCRdb processed the PCR reads anew with MiXCR; each CDR3 protein has one entry. The sample holds about 510,000 distinct CDR3 sequences, 20% to 25% seen once. When naive CD8 T cells were sorted, they were gated as CD8+CD4-CCR7+CD45RA+. V shed 1 base and J shed 5 bases, with 8 bases lying between them. The CDR3 extends over 13 amino acids. Germline CDR1 SGHTA, CDR2 FQGNSA. The record originates from a study of molecular identifiers for immune sequencing clone quantification. General study points: Sharing of a barcode by identical TCR molecules could cause highly expanded clone sizes to be underestimated.

What was sequenced was naive CD8+ T cells from blood, with Jurkat cell RNA spiked in. Subset denoted: FACS-sorted CD8+CD4-CCR7+CD45RA+ naive T cells. The V and J genes are TRBV7-2 and TRBJ1-1; D not resolved. The clonotype was recovered from a human donor in good health. Some libraries in this study had Jurkat cell RNA spiked in. The CDR3 DNA reads TGTGCCAGCAGCTTAGGTGCGGAAACTGAAGCTTTCTTT. Translated: CASSLGAETEAFF.